This note documents a single T cell receptor beta chain sequence. Its antigen is unidentified. Total RNA was extracted at no less than 5.5 micrograms per sample. Then a second PCR, running roughly 7 to 11 cycles, was carried out with a sample-barcoded 5' primer and a J-beta primer mix. Every cDNA molecule carried a tag from a template-switch adaptor bearing 12 random nucleotides. TCRdb re-called the 5' RACE reads through MiXCR, storing one row per CDR3 protein. In the table there are hundreds of thousands of distinct CDR3 sequences, about 30% of which are singletons. This specimen belongs to a study of blood T cells in healthy people across ages. General study results and limits: Older age went with lower TCR beta diversity per million T cells, in a roughly linear way. Any changes in expanded clonotypes were possibly confounded, as donor CMV status remained unknown.

CDR1 SGHRS and CDR2 YFSETQ come from the germline V gene. The CDR3 length is 15 residues. With 0 bases clipped from V and 5 bases from J, the junction kept 5 bases outside the gene matches. Specimen: blood. The sequence derives from a woman aged 80 or over in good health. V is TRBV5-1 and J is TRBJ2-5; 9 nucleotides match TRBD1. Written as DNA, the CDR3 is TGCGCCAGCAGCTTGGCCGCGGACAGGGGTGAGACCCAGTACTTC. It yields the protein CASSLAADRGETQYF.